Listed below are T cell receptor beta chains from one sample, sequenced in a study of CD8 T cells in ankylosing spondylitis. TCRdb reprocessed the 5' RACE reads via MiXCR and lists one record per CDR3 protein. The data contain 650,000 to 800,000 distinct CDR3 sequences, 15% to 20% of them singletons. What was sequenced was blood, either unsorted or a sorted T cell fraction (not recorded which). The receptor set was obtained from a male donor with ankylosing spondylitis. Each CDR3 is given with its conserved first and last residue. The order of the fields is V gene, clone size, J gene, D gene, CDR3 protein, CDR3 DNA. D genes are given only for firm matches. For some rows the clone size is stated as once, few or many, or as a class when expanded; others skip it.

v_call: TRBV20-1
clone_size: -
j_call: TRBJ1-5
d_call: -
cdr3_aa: CSATQGNGFDQPQHF
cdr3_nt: TGCAGCGCCACCCAGGGTAACGGGTTCGATCAGCCCCAGCATTTT

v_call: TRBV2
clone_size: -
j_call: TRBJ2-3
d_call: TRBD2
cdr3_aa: CASSAAGGRTDTQYF
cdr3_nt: TGTGCCAGCAGTGCGGCGGGAGGCCGCACAGATACGCAGTATTTT

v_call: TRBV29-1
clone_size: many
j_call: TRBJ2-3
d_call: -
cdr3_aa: CSVPGLTDTQYF
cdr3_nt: TGCAGCGTCCCGGGACTCACAGATACGCAGTATTTT

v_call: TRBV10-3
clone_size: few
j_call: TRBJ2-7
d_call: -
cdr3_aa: CAISDPTRIDAEQYF
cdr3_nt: TGTGCCATCAGTGATCCGACTAGAATTGACGCCGAGCAGTACTTC

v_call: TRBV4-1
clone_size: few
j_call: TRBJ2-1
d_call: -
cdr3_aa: CASSQESAPNEQFF
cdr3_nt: TGCGCCAGCAGCCAAGAGTCAGCCCCCAATGAGCAGTTCTTC

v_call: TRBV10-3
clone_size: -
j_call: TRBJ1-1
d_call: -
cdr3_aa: CASAGAGLNTEAFF
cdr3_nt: TGTGCCAGCGCAGGGGCCGGGTTGAACACTGAAGCTTTCTTT

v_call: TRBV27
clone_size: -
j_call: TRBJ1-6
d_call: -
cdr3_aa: CASSPPQGPYHSPLHF
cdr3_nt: TGTGCCAGCAGCCCTCCACAGGGACCGTACCATTCACCCCTCCACTTT

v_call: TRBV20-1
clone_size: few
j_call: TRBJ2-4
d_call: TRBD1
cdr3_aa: CSAQVPGQGGGIAKNIQYF
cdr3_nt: TGCAGTGCTCAAGTCCCGGGACAGGGAGGCGGTATTGCCAAAAACATTCAGTACTTC

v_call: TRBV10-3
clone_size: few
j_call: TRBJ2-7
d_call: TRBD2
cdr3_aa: CAISDSLAGTYEQYF
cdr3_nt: TGTGCCATCAGTGATAGTCTAGCGGGGACCTACGAGCAGTACTTC

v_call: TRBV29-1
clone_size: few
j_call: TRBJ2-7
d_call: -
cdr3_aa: CSVEAWDTYEQYF
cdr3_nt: TGCAGCGTTGAAGCCTGGGACACCTACGAGCAGTACTTC

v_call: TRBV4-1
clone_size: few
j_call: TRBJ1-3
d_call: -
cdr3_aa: CASSQDPPGGAGNTIYF
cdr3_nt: TGCGCCAGCAGCCAAGATCCCCCCGGGGGGGCTGGAAACACCATATATTTT

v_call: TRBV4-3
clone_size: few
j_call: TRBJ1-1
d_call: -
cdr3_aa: CASSQEGPNTEAFF
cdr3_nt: TGCGCCAGCAGCCAAGAAGGCCCGAACACTGAAGCTTTCTTT

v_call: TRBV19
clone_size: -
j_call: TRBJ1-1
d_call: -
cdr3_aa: CASSKEGRNTEAFF
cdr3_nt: TGTGCCAGTAGCAAAGAAGGACGGAACACTGAAGCTTTCTTT

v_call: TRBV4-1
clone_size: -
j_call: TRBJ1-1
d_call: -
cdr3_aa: CASSPEVPTGKATEAFF
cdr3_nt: TGCGCCAGCAGCCCGGAGGTACCCACCGGCAAGGCCACTGAAGCTTTCTTT

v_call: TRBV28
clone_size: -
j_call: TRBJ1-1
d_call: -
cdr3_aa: CASSFSLSRDTEAFF
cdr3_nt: TGTGCCAGCAGTTTCTCCCTAAGCCGGGACACTGAAGCTTTCTTT

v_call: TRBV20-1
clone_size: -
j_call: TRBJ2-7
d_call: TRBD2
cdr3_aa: CCARGTGAGGPRYEQYF
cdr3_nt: TGCTGTGCTAGAGGGACCGGGGCGGGAGGCCCCCGCTACGAGCAGTACTTC

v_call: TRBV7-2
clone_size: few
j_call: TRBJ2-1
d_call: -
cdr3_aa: CASSSRQSHEQFF
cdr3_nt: TGTGCCAGCAGCTCGCGACAGTCTCATGAGCAGTTCTTC

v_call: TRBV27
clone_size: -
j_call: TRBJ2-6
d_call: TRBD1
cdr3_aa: CASSYDRVGPGANVLTF
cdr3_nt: TGTGCCAGCAGTTACGACAGGGTAGGGCCTGGGGCCAACGTCCTGACTTTC

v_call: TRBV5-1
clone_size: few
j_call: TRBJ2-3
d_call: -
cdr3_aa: CASSWGDTEYTQYF
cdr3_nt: TGCGCCAGCAGCTGGGGGGACACGGAGTACACGCAGTATTTT

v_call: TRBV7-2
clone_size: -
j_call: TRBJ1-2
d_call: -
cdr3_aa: CASSLEPAGNYGYTF
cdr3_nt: TGTGCCAGCAGCTTAGAACCCGCAGGGAACTATGGCTACACCTTC

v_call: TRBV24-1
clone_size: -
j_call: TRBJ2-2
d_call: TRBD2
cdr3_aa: CATRPAGNTGELFF
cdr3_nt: TGTGCCACCAGGCCAGCGGGAAACACCGGGGAGCTGTTTTTT

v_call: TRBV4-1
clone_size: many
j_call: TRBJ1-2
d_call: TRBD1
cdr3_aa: CASSQERDREGRGYTF
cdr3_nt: TGCGCCAGCAGCCAAGAGAGGGACAGGGAAGGACGTGGCTACACCTTC

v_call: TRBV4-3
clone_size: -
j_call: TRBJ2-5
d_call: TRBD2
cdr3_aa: CASSQDWGLVGETQYF
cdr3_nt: TGCGCCAGCAGCCAAGATTGGGGACTAGTAGGAGAGACCCAGTACTTC

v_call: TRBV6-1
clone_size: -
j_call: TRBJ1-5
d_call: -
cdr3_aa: CASSPRDHNQPQHF
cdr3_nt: TGTGCCAGCAGTCCTCGGGATCATAATCAGCCCCAGCATTTT

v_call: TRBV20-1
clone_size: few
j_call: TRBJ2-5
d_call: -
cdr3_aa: CSARGSRETQYF
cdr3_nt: TGCAGTGCTAGAGGTTCCCGAGAGACCCAGTACTTC

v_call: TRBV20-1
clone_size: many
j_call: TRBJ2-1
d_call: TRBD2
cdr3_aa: CSARVRLAGAYNEQFF
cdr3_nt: TGCAGTGCTAGAGTGAGGCTAGCGGGTGCCTACAATGAGCAGTTCTTC

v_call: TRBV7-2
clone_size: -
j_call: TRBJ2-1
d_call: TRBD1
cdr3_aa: CASSYDRGAYNEQFF
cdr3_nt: TGTGCCAGCAGCTACGACAGGGGGGCATACAATGAGCAGTTCTTC

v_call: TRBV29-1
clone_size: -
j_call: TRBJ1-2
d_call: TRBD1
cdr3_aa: CSAPDRGGGYTF
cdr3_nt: TGCAGTGCCCCAGACAGGGGAGGCGGCTACACCTTC

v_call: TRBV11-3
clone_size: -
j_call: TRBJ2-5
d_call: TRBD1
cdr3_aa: CASSSGQGSQETQYF
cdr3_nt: TGTGCCAGCAGTTCCGGACAGGGCTCCCAAGAGACCCAGTACTTC

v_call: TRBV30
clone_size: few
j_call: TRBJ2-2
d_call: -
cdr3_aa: CAWGGPGELFF
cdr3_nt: TGTGCCTGGGGGGGACCTGGGGAGCTGTTTTTT

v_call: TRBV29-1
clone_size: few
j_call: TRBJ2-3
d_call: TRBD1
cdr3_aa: CSVEDDWDSTQYF
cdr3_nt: TGCAGCGTTGAAGATGATTGGGACAGTACGCAGTATTTT

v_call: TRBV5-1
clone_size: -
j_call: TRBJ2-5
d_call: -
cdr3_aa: CASSLSLVAQETQYF
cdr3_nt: TGCGCCAGCAGCTTGTCACTAGTCGCCCAAGAGACCCAGTACTTC

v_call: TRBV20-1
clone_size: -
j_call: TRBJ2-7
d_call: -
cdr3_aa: CSARDRDAATYEQYF
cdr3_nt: TGCAGTGCTAGAGACCGGGACGCGGCCACCTACGAGCAGTACTTC

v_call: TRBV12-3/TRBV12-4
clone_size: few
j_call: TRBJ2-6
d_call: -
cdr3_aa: CASGSSGANVLTF
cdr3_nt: TGTGCCAGCGGAAGCTCTGGGGCCAACGTCCTGACTTTC

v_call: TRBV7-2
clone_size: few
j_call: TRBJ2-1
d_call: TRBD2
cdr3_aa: CASSLAGTSGSYEQFF
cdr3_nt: TGTGCCAGCAGCTTAGCGGGGACTAGCGGGAGCTATGAGCAGTTCTTC

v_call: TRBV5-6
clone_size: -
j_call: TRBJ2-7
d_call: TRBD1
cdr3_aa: CASSFGQGASEQYF
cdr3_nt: TGTGCCAGCAGCTTCGGACAGGGTGCATCCGAGCAGTACTTC

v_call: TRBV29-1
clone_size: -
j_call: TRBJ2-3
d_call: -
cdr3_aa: CSVPPRLSTDTQYF
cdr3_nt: TGCAGCGTGCCCCCTCGGTTAAGCACAGATACGCAGTATTTT

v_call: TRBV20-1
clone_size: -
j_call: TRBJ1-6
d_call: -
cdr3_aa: CSARDHYSNSPLHF
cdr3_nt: TGCAGTGCTAGAGATCACTACAGTAATTCACCCCTCCACTTT

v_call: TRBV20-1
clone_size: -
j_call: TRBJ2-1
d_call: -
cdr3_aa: CSAMRYNEQFF
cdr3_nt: TGCAGTGCTATGCGTTACAATGAGCAGTTCTTC

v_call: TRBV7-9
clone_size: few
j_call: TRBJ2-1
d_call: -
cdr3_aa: CASSSVTGIDEQFF
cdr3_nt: TGTGCCAGCAGCTCAGTGACGGGAATCGATGAGCAGTTCTTC

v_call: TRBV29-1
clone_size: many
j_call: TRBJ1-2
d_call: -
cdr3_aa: CSVDGASTLGYTF
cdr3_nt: TGCAGCGTTGATGGGGCTTCGACTTTGGGCTACACCTTC

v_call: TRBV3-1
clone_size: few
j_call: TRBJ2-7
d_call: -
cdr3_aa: CASSHLGLHYEQYF
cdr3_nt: TGTGCCAGCAGCCACCTGGGACTTCACTACGAGCAGTACTTC

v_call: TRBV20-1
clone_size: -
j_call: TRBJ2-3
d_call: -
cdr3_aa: CSATPEDTQYF
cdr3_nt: TGCAGTGCTACCCCAGAAGATACGCAGTATTTT

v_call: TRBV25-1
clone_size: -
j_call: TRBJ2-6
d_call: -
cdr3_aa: CASSGRVSGANVLTF
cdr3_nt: TGTGCCAGCAGTGGAAGGGTTTCTGGGGCCAACGTCCTGACTTTC

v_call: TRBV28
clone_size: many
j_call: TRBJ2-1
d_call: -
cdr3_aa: CASRGTYNEQFF
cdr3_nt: TGTGCCAGCAGGGGGACATACAATGAGCAGTTCTTC

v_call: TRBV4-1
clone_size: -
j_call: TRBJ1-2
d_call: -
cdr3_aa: CASKVWQAENYGYTF
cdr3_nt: TGCGCCAGCAAAGTTTGGCAGGCGGAGAACTATGGCTACACCTTC

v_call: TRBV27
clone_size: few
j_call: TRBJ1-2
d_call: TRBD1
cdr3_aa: CASSPDRGRLAFNYGYTF
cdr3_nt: TGTGCCAGCAGTCCCGACAGGGGACGCCTCGCTTTCAACTATGGCTACACCTTC

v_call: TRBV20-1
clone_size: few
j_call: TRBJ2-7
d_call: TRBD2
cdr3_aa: CSASGGSNPSYEQYF
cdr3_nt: TGCAGTGCCTCGGGGGGGTCGAACCCCTCCTACGAGCAGTACTTC

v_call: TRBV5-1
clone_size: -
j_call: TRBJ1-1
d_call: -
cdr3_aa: CASSSETVLNTEAFF
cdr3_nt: TGCGCCAGCAGCTCGGAGACAGTCCTGAACACTGAAGCTTTCTTT

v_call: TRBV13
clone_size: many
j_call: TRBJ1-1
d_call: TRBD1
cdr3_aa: CASSSPGTGNTEAFF
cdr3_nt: TGTGCCAGCAGCTCGCCGGGGACAGGGAACACTGAAGCTTTCTTT

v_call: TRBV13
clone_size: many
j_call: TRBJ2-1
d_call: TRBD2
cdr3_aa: CASSLRTSGRENYNEQFF
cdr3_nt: TGTGCCAGCAGCTTAAGGACTAGCGGGAGGGAAAACTACAATGAGCAGTTCTTC

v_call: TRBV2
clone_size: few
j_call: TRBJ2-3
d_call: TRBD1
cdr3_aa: CASSGMGQGTDTQYF
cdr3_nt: TGTGCCAGCAGTGGAATGGGACAGGGTACAGATACGCAGTATTTT

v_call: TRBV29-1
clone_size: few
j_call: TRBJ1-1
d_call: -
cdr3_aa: CSVLGGNTEAFF
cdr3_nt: TGCAGCGTCCTGGGTGGGAACACTGAAGCTTTCTTT

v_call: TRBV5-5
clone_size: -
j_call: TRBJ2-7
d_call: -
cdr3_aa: CASGTGLQKYEQYF
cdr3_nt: TGTGCCAGCGGCACCGGGCTGCAGAAATACGAGCAGTACTTC

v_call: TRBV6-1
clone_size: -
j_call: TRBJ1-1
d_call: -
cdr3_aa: CASKIDQGFDSPEAFF
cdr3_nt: TGTGCCAGCAAAATCGACCAGGGGTTCGATAGTCCTGAAGCTTTCTTT

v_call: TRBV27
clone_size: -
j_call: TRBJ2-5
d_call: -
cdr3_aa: CASSPRELGETQYF
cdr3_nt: TGTGCCAGCAGCCCCAGGGAGCTTGGAGAGACCCAGTACTTC

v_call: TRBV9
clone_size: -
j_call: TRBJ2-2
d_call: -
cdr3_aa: CASSPPSVATGELFF
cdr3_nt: TGTGCCAGCAGCCCCCCTAGCGTTGCCACCGGGGAGCTGTTTTTT

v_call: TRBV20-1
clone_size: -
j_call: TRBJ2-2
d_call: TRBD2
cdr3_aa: CSARDRTSGRSGELFF
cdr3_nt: TGCAGTGCTAGGGATCGGACTAGCGGGAGATCCGGGGAGCTGTTTTTT

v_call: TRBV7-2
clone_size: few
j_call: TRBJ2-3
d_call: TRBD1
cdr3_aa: CASRLGQGVYTDTQYF
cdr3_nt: TGTGCCAGCAGGCTCGGACAGGGGGTGTACACAGATACGCAGTATTTT

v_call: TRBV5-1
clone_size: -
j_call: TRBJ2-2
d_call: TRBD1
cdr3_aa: CASSALPGQGNTGELFF
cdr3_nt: TGCGCCAGCAGCGCGTTGCCGGGACAGGGGAACACCGGGGAGCTGTTTTTT